Following are 16 T cell receptor beta chains from one sample sequenced in a study of Graves' ophthalmopathy and Graves' hyperthyroidism. Amplification of the TCR beta CDR3 regions used RNA transcripts (as template). After a first-round RT-PCR with HTBI primers, a second-round multiplex PCR was run. One entry per CDR3 protein results from TCRdb running MiXCR on the multiplex PCR reads. The sample lists approximately 330,000 distinct CDR3 sequences, about a sixth seen once, with 9% to 15% in the top ten. Sequencing was performed on peripheral blood. These receptors all stem from an adult man with Graves' ophthalmopathy.

This clonotype was detected many times. This chain's CDR3 is CASSGGQGRLEAFF. The CDR3 region has the DNA TGTGCCAGCAGCGGGGGACAGGGCCGGTTAGAAGCTTTCTTT. V is TRBV7-9 and J is TRBJ1-1; 9 bases are shared with TRBD1. J lost 8 bases, V lost 5 bases, and 9 bases had no gene match. The CDR3 is made up of 14 amino acids. From germline, CDR1 is SEHNR and CDR2 FQNEAQ (reference sequence).

The CDR3 here is CASSVDNQPQHF. CDR3 nucleotides: TGTGCCAGCAGCGTCGACAATCAGCCCCAGCATTTT. This rearrangement joins TRBV7-2 to TRBJ1-5; D is undetermined. V was pared by 5 bases and J by 3 bases, with 5 bases between. In germline, CDR1 is SGHTA, CDR2 FQGNSA. The CDR3 runs to 12 residues.

The rearrangement uses TRBV6-5 and TRBJ1-1; unclear D gene. The V end lost 4 bases, the J end lost 1 base, and 10 bases lay between the germline ends. CDR1 MNHEY and CDR2 SVGAGI come from the germline V gene. This CDR3 is 14 amino acids long. The CDR3 bases are TGTGCCAGCAGTTCGTACGAAGGGAACACTGAAGCTTTCTTT. It encodes CASSSYEGNTEAFF.

This clonotype was observed at least ten times. This sequence joins TRBV6-5 and TRBJ2-7; 14 bases agree with TRBD2. CDR1 is MNHEY and CDR2 is SVGAGI in the germline V gene. V dropped 2 bases and J dropped 2; count of bases not matched to a gene: 5. This CDR3 comprises 17 residues. The CDR3 loop reads CASSYRRGLAGAYEQYF. The CDR3 DNA sequence: TGTGCCAGCAGTTACCGGCGGGGACTAGCGGGAGCCTACGAGCAGTACTTC.

The J gene is TRBJ1-1, the V gene TRBV19; D is uncertain. Germline CDR1 and CDR2: LNHDA and SQIVND (reference sequence). This CDR3 contains 11 residues. V was pared by 4 bases and J by 8 bases, with 8 bases between. The CDR3 DNA reads TGTGCCAGTAGTAATATGAAGGAAGCTTTCTTT. Protein: CASSNMKEAFF.

This clonotype was counted many times. The gene calls are TRBV30 and TRBJ1-1; D unclear. Germline V gene data show CDR1 as GTSNPN and CDR2 as SVGIG (reference sequence). The CDR3 sequence is 14 residues long. The germline V and J ends were trimmed by 2 bases and 8 bases, with 18 bases remaining between them. The CDR3 nucleotides are TGTGCCTGGAGTACTCAAACCGGACTCCTAGAAGCTTTCTTT. This encodes CAWSTQTGLLEAFF.

This clonotype was observed a handful of times. The rearrangement joins TRBV5-1 to TRBJ2-2, with TRBD1 matching 9 bases. The CDR3 is made up of 15 amino acids. Germline CDR1 and CDR2: SGHRS and YFSETQ. V was clipped by 3 bases and J by 3 bases; unmatched bases: 3. CDR3 sequence reads: CASSWTGVDTGELFF. For the CDR3, the DNA is TGCGCCAGCAGCTGGACAGGGGTGGACACCGGGGAGCTGTTTTTT.

Ten or more counts support this clonotype. The chain couples TRBV11-2 to TRBJ1-2, with TRBD1 matching 9 bases. This CDR3 is 15 amino acids long. Germline V lookup: CDR1 SGHAT, CDR2 FQNNGV. V was clipped by 2 bases and J by 6 bases; unmatched bases: 7. The CDR3 bases are TGTGCCAGCAGCTTACTTAGGACAGGGGTTAATGGCTACACCTTC. It translates to CASSLLRTGVNGYTF.

This clonotype was seen many times. V and J are TRBV10-3 and TRBJ2-2; 9 bases fit TRBD2. CDR1 and CDR2 from the germline V gene are ENHRY and SYGVKD. CDR3 length equals 16 residues. V lost 2 bases, J lost 6 bases, and 7 bases stayed unmatched. CDR3 DNA: TGTGCCATCAGTGAGACCATTGGCGGGGGGGCCGGGGAGCTGTTTTTT. Its translation: CAISETIGGGAGELFF.

The chain carries TRBV6-1 and TRBJ1-2; no definite D call. Deletions cut 6 bases from V and 7 bases from J, with 15 bases between. In germline, CDR1 is MNHNS, CDR2 SASEGT. This CDR3 contains 13 residues. The CDR3 here is CASRDQRGLGYTF. The DNA of the CDR3 is TGTGCCAGCAGGGACCAGCGTGGCCTTGGCTACACCTTC.

The chain links TRBV16 to TRBJ1-6; 8 positions agree with TRBD1. Germline CDR1 is KGHSY and CDR2 is FQNENV. Trimming cost V 0 bases and J 9 bases; bases outside gene matches: 7. The CDR3 contains 16 residues. CDR3 sequence reads: CASSQSTGGRGSPLHF. The DNA for the CDR3 is TGTGCCAGCAGCCAATCAACAGGGGGGAGAGGTTCACCCCTCCACTTT.

The chain links TRBV12-3 or TRBV12-4 to TRBJ2-7, with 8 bases fitting TRBD2. The CDR3 covers 15 residues. The junction had 8 bases not matched to a gene; V was cut back by 6 bases and J by 1 base. The CDR3 protein is CASSPSGSGSYEQYF. CDR3 in DNA: TGTGCCAGCAGCCCAAGCGGGAGTGGATCCTACGAGCAGTACTTC.

This clonotype came up many times. The chain joins TRBV6-2 or TRBV6-3 to TRBJ2-7, with 10 nucleotides matching TRBD2. This CDR3 comprises 18 residues. Germline loops: CDR1 MNHEY, CDR2 SVGEGT. The V and J ends lost 2 bases and 0 bases, in that order; junction bases with no gene match: 10. CDR3 bases: TGTGCCAGCAGTTACCCCCCGGGACTAGCGAGCCCCTCCTACGAGCAGTACTTC. This translates into CASSYPPGLASPSYEQYF.

This clonotype was seen repeatedly, ten times or more. V is TRBV12-3 or TRBV12-4 and J is TRBJ1-2; 9 bases agree with TRBD1. J lost 8 bases, V lost 8 bases, and 3 bases had no gene match. This CDR3 has 11 amino acids. This CDR3 is CASGTGNGYTF. CDR3 DNA: TGTGCCAGCGGGACAGGGAACGGCTACACCTTC.

This clonotype has ten or more counts. V is TRBV3-1 and J is TRBJ2-7, with TRBD1 matching 7 bases. In germline, CDR1 is LGHDT, CDR2 YNNKEL (reference sequence). This CDR3 region has 14 residues. V trimming: 2 bases; J trimming: 0 bases; junction bases outside the gene matches: 1. DNA of the CDR3: TGTGCCAGCAGCCAAAGGACAGGCTCCTACGAGCAGTACTTC. Residues: CASSQRTGSYEQYF.

This clonotype was seen repeatedly, ten times or more. This rearrangement joins TRBV9 to TRBJ1-6, with a tentative D call TRBD1 (5 bases). V was shortened by 4 bases and J by 9 bases, with 14 bases between the two germline ends. CDR3 length equals 14 residues. Germline CDR1 reads SGDLS; CDR2 reads YYNGEE. CDR3 DNA: TGTGCCAGCAGCCCCCGTTCAGGGAGTTCACCCCTCCACTTT. Protein sequence: CASSPRSGSSPLHF.